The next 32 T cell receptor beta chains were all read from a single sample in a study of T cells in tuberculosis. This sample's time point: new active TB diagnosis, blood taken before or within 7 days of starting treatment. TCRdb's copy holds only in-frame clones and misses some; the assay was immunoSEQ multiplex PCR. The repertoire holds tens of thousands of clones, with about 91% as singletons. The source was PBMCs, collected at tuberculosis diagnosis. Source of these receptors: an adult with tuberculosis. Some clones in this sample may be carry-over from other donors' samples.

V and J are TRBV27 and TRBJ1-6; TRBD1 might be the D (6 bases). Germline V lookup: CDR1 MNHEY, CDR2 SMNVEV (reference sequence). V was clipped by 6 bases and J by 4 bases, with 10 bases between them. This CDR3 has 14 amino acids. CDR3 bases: TGTGCCAGCAGATTCGGACAGTATAATTCACCCCTCCACTTT. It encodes CASRFGQYNSPLHF.

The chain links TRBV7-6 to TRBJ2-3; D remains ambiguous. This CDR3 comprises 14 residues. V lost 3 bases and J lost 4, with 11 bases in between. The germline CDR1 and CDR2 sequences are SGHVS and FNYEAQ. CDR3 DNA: TGTGCCAGCAGCTTCCGCGGTAATGCAGATACGCAGTATTTT. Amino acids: CASSFRGNADTQYF.

The DNA for the CDR3 is TGTGCCTGGAACCGGGGACAGGGGACCAACACCATATATTTT. It translates to CAWNRGQGTNTIYF. This chain connects TRBV30 to TRBJ1-3; 10 bases are a match to TRBD1. CDR1 is GTSNPN, CDR2 SVGIG, per germline (reference sequence). The CDR3 length is 14 residues. After removal of 4 bases from V and 7 bases from J, the junction contained 7 bases not matched to a gene.

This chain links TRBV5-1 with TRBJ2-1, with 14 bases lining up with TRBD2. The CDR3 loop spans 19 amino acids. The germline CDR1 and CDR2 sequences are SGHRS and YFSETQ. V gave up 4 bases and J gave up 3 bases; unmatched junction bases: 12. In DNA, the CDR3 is TGCGCCAGCAGCGCACCCTCCGGGACTAGCGGGGGAGGCTACAATGAGCAGTTCTTC. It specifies CASSAPSGTSGGGYNEQFF. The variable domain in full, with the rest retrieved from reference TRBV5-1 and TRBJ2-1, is KAGVTQTPRYLIKTRGQQVTLSCSPISGHRSVSWYQQTPGQGLQFLFEYFSETQRNKGNFPGRFSGRQFSNSRSEMNVSTLELGDSALYLCASSAPSGTSGGGYNEQFFGPGTRLTVL.

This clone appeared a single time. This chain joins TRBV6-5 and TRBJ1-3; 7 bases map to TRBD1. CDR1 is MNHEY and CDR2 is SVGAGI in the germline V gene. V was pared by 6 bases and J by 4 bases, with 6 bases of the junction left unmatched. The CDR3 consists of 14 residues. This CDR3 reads CASRRGTAGNTIYF. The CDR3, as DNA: TGTGCCAGCAGACGCGGGACAGCCGGAAACACCATATATTTT.

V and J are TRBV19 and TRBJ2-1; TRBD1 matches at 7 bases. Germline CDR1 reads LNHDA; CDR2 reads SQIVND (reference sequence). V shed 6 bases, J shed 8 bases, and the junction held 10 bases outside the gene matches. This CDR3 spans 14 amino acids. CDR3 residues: CASRARGGLDEQFF. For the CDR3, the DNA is TGTGCCAGTAGGGCCAGAGGGGGCTTGGATGAGCAGTTCTTC.

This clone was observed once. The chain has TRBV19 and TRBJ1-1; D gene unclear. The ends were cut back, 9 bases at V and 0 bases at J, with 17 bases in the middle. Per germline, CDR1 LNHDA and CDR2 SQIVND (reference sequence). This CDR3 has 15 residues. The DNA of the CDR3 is TGTGCCAGCCGATCGTGGGAGGTCATGAACACTGAAGCTTTCTTT. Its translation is CASRSWEVMNTEAFF.

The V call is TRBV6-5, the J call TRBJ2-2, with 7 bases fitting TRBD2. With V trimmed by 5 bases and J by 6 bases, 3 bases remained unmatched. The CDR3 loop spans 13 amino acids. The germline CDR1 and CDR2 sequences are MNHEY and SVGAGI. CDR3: CASSVTSPGELFF. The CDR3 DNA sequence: TGTGCCAGCAGTGTGACTAGCCCCGGGGAGCTGTTTTTT.

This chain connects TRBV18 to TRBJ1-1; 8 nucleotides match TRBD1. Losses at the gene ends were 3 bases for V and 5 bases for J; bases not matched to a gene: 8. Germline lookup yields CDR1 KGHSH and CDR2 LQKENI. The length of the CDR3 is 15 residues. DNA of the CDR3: TGTGCCAGCTCACCCTCACAGGGGGTAGTAACTGAAGCTTTCTTT. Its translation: CASSPSQGVVTEAFF.

CDR3 DNA: TGTGCCAGCAGCTTAGTTGGGGCTCGACAGCCTCACCTCTTCAATGAGCAGTTCTTC. This sequence encodes CASSLVGARQPHLFNEQFF. This chain connects TRBV7-9 to TRBJ2-1, with D tentatively TRBD1 (5 bases). Germline values: CDR1 SEHNR, CDR2 FQNEAQ (reference sequence). Trimming took off 1 base at V and 6 bases at J, with 25 bases between the two ends. CDR3 length: 19 residues.

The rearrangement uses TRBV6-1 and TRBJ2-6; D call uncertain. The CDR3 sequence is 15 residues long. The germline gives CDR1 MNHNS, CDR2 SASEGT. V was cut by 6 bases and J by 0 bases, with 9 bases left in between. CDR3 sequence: CASSQNPSGANVLTF. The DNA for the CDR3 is TGTGCCAGCAGCCAGAATCCCTCTGGGGCCAACGTCCTGACTTTC.

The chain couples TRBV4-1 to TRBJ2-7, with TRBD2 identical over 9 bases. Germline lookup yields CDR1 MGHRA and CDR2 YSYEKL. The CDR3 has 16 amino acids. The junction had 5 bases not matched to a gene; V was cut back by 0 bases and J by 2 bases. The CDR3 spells CASSQEASGATYEQYF. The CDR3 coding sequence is TGCGCCAGCAGCCAAGAGGCTAGCGGGGCCACCTACGAGCAGTACTTC.

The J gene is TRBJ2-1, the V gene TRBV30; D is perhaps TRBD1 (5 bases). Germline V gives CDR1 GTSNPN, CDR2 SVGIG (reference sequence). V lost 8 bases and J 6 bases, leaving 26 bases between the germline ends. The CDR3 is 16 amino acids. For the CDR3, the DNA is TGTGCCGCACGGATGCACTCAGGGTTCTTGGGCAATGAGCAGTTCTTC. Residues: CAARMHSGFLGNEQFF.

For the CDR3, the DNA is TGTGCCTGGGGTGGGACAGCCAATTCACCCCTCCACTTT. It is translated as CAWGGTANSPLHF. This rearrangement joins TRBV30 to TRBJ1-6; 7 nucleotides align to TRBD1. CDR3 length: 13 residues. V lost 5 bases and J lost 7; bases outside the gene matches: 5. Germline assignment: CDR1 GTSNPN and CDR2 SVGIG (reference sequence).

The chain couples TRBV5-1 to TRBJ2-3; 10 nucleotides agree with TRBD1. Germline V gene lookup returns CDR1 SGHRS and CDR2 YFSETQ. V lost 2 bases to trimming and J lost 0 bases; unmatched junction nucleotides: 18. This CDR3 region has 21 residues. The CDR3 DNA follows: TGCGCCAGCAGCTTTATCATAGGGACAGGGGTCGCTGGTCTTAGCACAGATACGCAGTATTTT. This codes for CASSFIIGTGVAGLSTDTQYF.

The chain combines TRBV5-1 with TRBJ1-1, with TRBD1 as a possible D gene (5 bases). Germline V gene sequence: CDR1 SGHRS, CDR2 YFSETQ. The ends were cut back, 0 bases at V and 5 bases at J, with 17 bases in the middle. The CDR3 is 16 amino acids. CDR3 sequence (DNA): TGCGCCAGCAGCTTGGAGGGCCGGGGGTATGAGACTGAAGCTTTCTTT. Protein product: CASSLEGRGYETEAFF.

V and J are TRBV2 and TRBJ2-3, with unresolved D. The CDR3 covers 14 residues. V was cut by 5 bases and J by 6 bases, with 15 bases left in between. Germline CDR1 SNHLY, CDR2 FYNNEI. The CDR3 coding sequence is TGTGCCAGCAGTTCCCGGTGGAGCTTGGATACGCAGTATTTT. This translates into CASSSRWSLDTQYF.

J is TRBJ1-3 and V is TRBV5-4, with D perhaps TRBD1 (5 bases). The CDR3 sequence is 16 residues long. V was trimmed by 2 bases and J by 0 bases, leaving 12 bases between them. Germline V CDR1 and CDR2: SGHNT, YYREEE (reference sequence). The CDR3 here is CASSFGGPNSGNTIYF. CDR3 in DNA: TGTGCCAGCAGCTTCGGGGGACCGAACTCTGGAAACACCATATATTTT.

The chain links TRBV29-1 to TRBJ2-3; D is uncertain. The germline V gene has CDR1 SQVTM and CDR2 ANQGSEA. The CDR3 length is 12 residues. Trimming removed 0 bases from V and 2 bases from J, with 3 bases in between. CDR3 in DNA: TGCAGCGTTGAAGATTACACAGATACGCAGTATTTT. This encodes CSVEDYTDTQYF.

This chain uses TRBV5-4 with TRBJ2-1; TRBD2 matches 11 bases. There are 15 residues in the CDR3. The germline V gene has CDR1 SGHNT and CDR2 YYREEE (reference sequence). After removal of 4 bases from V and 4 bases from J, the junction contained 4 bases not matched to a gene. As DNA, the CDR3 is TGTGCCAGCAGCACTGGACTAGCGGGTTACAATGAGCAGTTCTTC. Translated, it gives CASSTGLAGYNEQFF. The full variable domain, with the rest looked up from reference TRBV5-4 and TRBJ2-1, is ETGVTQSPTHLIKTRGQQVTLRCSSQSGHNTVSWYQQALGQGPQFIFQYYREEENGRGNFPPRFSGLQFPNYSSELNVNALELDDSALYLCASSTGLAGYNEQFFGPGTRLTVL.

DNA for the CDR3: TGTGCCAGCAGCCGACGACTAGCTGACCCCTACAATGAGCAGTTCTTC. This translates into CASSRRLADPYNEQFF. This sequence joins TRBV7-8 and TRBJ2-1; 7 bases fit TRBD2. The CDR3 contains 16 residues. CDR1 is SGHVS and CDR2 is FQNEAQ in the germline V gene. With V trimmed by 5 bases and J by 2 bases, 9 bases remained unmatched. The full variable domain, rest sourced from reference TRBV7-8 and TRBJ2-1, is GAGVSQSPRYKVAKRGQDVALRCDPISGHVSLFWYQQALGQGPEFLTYFQNEAQLDKSGLPSDRFFAERPEGSVSTLKIQRTQQEDSAVYLCASSRRLADPYNEQFFGPGTRLTVL.

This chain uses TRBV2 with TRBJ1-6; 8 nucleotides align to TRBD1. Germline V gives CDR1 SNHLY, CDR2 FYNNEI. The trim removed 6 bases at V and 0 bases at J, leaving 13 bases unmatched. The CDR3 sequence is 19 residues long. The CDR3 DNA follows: TGTGCCAGCAGAGGTGCGCCGCGGACAGGGACCTCCTATAATTCACCCCTCCACTTT. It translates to CASRGAPRTGTSYNSPLHF.

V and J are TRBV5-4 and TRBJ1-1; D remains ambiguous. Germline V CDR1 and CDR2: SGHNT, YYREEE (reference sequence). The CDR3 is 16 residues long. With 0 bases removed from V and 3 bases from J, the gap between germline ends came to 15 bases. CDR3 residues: CASSLGRRIRDTEAFF. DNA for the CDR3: TGTGCCAGCAGCTTGGGCAGGAGGATCCGCGACACTGAAGCTTTCTTT.

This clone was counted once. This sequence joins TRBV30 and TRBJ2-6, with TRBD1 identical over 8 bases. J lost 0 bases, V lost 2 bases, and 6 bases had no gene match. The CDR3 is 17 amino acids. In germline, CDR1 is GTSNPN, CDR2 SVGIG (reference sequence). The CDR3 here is CAWSWADRASGANVLTF. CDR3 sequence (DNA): TGTGCCTGGAGTTGGGCGGACAGGGCCTCTGGGGCCAACGTCCTGACTTTC.

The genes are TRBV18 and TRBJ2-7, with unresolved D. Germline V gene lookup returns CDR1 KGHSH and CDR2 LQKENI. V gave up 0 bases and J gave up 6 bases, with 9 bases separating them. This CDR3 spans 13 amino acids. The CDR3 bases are TGTGCCAGCTCACCACCGACGACACCCGAGCAGTACTTC. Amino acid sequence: CASSPPTTPEQYF.

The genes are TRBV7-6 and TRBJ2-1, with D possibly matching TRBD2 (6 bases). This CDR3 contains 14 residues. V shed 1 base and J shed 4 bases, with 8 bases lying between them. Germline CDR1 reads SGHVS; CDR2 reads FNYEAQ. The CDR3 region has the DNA TGTGCCAGCAGCTTAGTTAGCGGATACAATGAGCAGTTCTTC. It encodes CASSLVSGYNEQFF.

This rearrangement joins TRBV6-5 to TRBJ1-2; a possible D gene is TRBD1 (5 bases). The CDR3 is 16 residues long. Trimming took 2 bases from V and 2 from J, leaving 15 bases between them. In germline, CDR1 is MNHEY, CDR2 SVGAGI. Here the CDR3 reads CASSYMVSGLNYGYTF. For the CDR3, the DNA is TGTGCCAGCAGTTACATGGTATCAGGGCTGAACTATGGCTACACCTTC.

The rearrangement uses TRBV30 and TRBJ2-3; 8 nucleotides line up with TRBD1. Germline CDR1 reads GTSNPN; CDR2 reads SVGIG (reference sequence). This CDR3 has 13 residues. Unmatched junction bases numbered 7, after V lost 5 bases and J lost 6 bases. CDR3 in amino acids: CAWARGRLDTQYF. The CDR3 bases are TGTGCCTGGGCCAGGGGGCGGTTGGATACGCAGTATTTT. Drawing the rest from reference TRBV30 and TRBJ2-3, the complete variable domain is SQTIHQWPATLVQPVGSPLSLECTVEGTSNPNLYWYRQAAGRGLQLLFYSVGIGQISSEVPQNLSASRPQDRQFILSSKKLLLSDSGFYLCAWARGRLDTQYFGPGTRLTVL.

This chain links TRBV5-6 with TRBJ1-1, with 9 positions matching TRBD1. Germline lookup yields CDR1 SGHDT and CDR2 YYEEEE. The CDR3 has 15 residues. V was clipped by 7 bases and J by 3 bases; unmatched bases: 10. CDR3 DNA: TGTGCCAGCTCCTGGACAGGGGTGGATGACACTGAAGCTTTCTTT. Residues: CASSWTGVDDTEAFF.

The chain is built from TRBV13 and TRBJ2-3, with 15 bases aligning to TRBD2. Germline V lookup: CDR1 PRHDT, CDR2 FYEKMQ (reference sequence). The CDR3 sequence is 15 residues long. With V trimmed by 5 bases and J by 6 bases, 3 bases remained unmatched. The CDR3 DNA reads TGTGCCAGCAGCCCCGGACTAGCGGGGGGGGATACGCAGTATTTT. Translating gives CASSPGLAGGDTQYF.

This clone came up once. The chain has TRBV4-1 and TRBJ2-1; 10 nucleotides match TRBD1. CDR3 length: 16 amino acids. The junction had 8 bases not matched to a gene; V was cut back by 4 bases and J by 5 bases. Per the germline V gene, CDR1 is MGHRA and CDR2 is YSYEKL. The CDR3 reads CASSPSRTGGNNEQFF. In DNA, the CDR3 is TGCGCCAGCAGCCCCTCTCGGACAGGGGGTAACAATGAGCAGTTCTTC.

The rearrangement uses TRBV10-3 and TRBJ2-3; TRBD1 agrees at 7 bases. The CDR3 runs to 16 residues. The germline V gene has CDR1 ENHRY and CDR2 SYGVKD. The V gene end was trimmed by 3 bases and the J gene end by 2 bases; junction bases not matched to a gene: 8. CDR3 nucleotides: TGTGCCATCAGTGACTCGGACAGGCCTTACACAGATACGCAGTATTTT. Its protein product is CAISDSDRPYTDTQYF.